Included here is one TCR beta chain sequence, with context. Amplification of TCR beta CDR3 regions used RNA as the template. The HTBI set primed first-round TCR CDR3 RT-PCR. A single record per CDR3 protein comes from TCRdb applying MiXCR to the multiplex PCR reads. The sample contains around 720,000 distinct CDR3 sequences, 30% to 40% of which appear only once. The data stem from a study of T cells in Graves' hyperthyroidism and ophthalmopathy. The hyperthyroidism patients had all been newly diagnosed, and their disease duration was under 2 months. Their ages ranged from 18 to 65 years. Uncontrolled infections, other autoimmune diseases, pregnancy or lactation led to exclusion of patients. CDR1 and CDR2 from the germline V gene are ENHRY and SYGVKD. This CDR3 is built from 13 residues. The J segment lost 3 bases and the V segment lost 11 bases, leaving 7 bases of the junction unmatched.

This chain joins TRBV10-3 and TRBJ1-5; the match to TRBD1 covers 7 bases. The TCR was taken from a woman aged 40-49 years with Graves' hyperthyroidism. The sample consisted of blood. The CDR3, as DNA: TGTGCCGGGGGGGACAGCAACAATCAGCCCCAGCATTTT. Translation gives CAGGDSNNQPQHF.